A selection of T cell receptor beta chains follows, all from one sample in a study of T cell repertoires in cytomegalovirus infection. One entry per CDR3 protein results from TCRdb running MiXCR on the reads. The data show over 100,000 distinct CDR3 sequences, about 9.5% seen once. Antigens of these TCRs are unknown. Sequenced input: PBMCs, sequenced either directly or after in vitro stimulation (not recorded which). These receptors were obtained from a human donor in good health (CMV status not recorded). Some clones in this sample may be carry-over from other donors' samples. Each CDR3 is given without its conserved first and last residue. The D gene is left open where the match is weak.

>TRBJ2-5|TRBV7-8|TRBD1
ASEGQGAKTQY
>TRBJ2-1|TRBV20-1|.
SAVGPSSYNEQF
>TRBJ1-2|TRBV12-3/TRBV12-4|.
ASSGVGGPNGYT
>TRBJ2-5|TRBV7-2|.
ASSLNPGRKETQY
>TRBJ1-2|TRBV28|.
ASKTSTDLYT
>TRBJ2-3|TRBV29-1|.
SVDSLESADTQY
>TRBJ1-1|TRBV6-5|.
ASSYVGIGNTEAF
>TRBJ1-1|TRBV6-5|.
ASSYSQGNTEAF
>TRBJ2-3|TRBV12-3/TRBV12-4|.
ASSFLADTQY
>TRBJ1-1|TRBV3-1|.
ASRVSTDTEAF
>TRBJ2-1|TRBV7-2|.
ASSPRGVYNEQF
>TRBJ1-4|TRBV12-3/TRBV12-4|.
ASSLDRVNNEKLF
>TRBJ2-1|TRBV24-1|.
ATSDLLRKHPI
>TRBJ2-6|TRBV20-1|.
SAHAPAGALSSGANVLT
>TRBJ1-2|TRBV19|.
ASSIDLLSGYT
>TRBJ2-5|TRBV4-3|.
ASSQDRLGGGETQY
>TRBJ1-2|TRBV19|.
ASGEGYT
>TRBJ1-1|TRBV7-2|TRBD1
ASSPQQGAMNTEAF
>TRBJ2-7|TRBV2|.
ASSEFGEQY
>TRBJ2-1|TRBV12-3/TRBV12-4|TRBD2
ASNIGTSFANEQF
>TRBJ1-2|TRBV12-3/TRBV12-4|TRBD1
ASSPKGQGAHYGYT
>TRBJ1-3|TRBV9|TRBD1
ASSVSTTGTGDGNTIY
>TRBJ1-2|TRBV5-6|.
ASSFRGRGDYGYT
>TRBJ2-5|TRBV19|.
ASSSLWRREETQY
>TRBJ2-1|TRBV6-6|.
ASRATRVNEQF
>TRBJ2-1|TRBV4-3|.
ASSQAVMPPGEQF
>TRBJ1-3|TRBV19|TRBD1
ASYPGGTAVSGNTIY
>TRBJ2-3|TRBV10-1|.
ASSEYSLEADTQY
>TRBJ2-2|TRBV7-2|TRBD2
ASSLGGTGELF
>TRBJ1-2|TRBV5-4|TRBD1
ASSWGQGVDYGYT
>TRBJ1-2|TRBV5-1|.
ASSLGPDGYT
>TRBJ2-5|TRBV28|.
ASSSRRGRETQY
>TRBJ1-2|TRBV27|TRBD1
ASSPGTGINYGYT
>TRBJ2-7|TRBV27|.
ASSPTYEQY
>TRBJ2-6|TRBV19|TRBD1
ASSKSQGAPGANVLT
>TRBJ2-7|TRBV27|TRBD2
ASIRIGGRVNEQY
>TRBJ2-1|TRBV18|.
ASSRSGELLNEQF
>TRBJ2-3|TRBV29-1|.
SVVGGISDTQY
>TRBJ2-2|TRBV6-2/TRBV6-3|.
ASSLNAGTGELF
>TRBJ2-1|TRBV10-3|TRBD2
AIKSRLAGNEQF
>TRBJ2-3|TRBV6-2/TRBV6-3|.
ASSYSQEGLTQY
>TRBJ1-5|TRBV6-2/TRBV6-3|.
ASSYLSNQPQH
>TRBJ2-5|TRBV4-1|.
ASRPSGIFRGTQY
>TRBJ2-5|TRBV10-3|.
AINSGAQETQY
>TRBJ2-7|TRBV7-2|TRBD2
ASSTGLAPYEQY
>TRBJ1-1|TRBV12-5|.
ASGSGGSSEAF
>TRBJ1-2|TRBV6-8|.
ASSYCGYT